A single sample is the source of the 14 T cell receptor beta chains below, sequenced in a study of blood T cell repertoires in COVID-19. Here immunoSEQ multiplex PCR was the method, and the copy in TCRdb shows in-frame clones only, minus some. The sample contains a few hundred thousand clones, 80% to 90% of which appear only once. Source material: peripheral blood. These receptors were taken from a man aged 40-49 years who had recovered from COVID-19.

This sequence joins TRBV7-9 and TRBJ2-7, with D possibly matching TRBD1 (6 bases). The CDR3 consists of 16 residues. V lost 5 bases to trimming and J lost 6 bases, with 23 bases between them. Germline lookup yields CDR1 SEHNR and CDR2 FQNEAQ (reference sequence). The CDR3 DNA reads TGTGCCAGCAGCAAGTGGGACACAGGGAAAAGCAGCGAGCAGTACTTC. Encoded protein: CASSKWDTGKSSEQYF.

In this sample, this clone turned up a few times. DNA of the CDR3: TGCGCCAGCAGCTTTTCGGGACAGGGCGGAAACACCATATATTTT. It codes for CASSFSGQGGNTIYF. V usage is TRBV5-1 and J usage is TRBJ1-3, with 9 positions matching TRBD1. Germline V gives CDR1 SGHRS, CDR2 YFSETQ. Trimming at V came to 2 bases and at J to 4 bases, leaving 4 bases not matched to a gene. The CDR3 contains 15 residues.

The J gene is TRBJ1-3, the V gene TRBV23-1, with D maybe TRBD1 (5 bases). TRBV23-1 is an ORF for which the function is uncertain. The CDR3 has 15 residues. The germline V and J ends were trimmed by 4 bases and 3 bases, with 13 bases remaining between them. CDR3 region: CASSPPRVVGNTIYF. DNA for the CDR3: TGCGCCAGCAGTCCGCCCAGGGTGGTTGGAAACACCATATATTTT.

The chain links TRBV6-1 to TRBJ1-2, with 7 bases that match TRBD1. Germline assignment: CDR1 MNHNS and CDR2 SASEGT. V shed 2 bases, J shed 10 bases, and the junction held 10 bases outside the gene matches. The CDR3 length is 14 residues. CDR3 protein: CASSEYYSGTVYTF. DNA of the CDR3: TGTGCCAGCAGTGAATATTATTCCGGGACAGTCTACACCTTC.

There are a few counts of this clone. This chain connects TRBV5-4 to TRBJ2-3; 10 bases are shared with TRBD1. Germline V gene lookup returns CDR1 SGHNT and CDR2 YYREEE (reference sequence). The trim removed 9 bases at V and 5 bases at J, leaving 6 bases unmatched. The CDR3 spans 13 residues. CDR3 bases: TGTGCCATCCGACAGGGGGCGCAAGATACGCAGTATTTT. Its protein is CAIRQGAQDTQYF.

V and J are TRBV7-2 and TRBJ1-5; the D gene is possibly TRBD1 (5 bases). Germline V gene sequence: CDR1 SGHTA, CDR2 FQGNSA. The CDR3 loop spans 16 amino acids. Trimming took 1 base from V and 2 from J, leaving 12 bases between them. The CDR3 here is CASSLVGGIGNQPQHF. The CDR3, as DNA: TGTGCCAGCAGCTTAGTGGGGGGAATCGGCAATCAGCCCCAGCATTTT.

V and J are TRBV19 and TRBJ1-1; D call uncertain. CDR1 is LNHDA, CDR2 SQIVND, per germline (reference sequence). The CDR3 loop spans 12 amino acids. The V end lost 1 base, the J end lost 8 bases, and 8 bases lay between the germline ends. The CDR3 protein is CASSIGSLEAFF. DNA for the CDR3: TGTGCCAGTAGTATAGGTAGCCTCGAAGCTTTCTTT.

The CDR3 DNA sequence: TGTGCCAGCAGCTTAGTTTACAGCTCTGGAAACACCATATATTTT. Its protein is CASSLVYSSGNTIYF. The chain uses TRBV11-3 and TRBJ1-3, with D hard to call. Germline V gives CDR1 SGHNT, CDR2 YENEEA. The CDR3 loop spans 15 amino acids. Trimming cost V 1 base and J 0 bases, with 7 bases left between them.

This chain connects TRBV3-1 (or the pseudogene TRBV3-2) to TRBJ2-5, with TRBD2 identical over 12 bases. This CDR3 contains 17 residues. Germline V gene sequence: CDR1 LGHDT, CDR2 YNNKEL (reference sequence). V was pared by 1 base and J by 5 bases, with 8 bases of the junction left unmatched. CDR3 nucleotides: TGTGCCAGCAGCCAAGGGGCTAGCGGGGGGGCCGGTGAGACCCAGTACTTC. Translating gives CASSQGASGGAGETQYF.

The J gene is TRBJ1-6, the V gene TRBV5-1; D may be TRBD1 (5 bases). V was cut by 7 bases and J by 7 bases, with 15 bases left in between. The CDR3 loop spans 14 amino acids. The germline V gene encodes CDR1 SGHRS and CDR2 YFSETQ. In nucleotides, the CDR3 is TGCGCCAGCGCCCCGGCCCAGGGCAATTCACCCCTCCACTTT. Translating it yields CASAPAQGNSPLHF.

The J gene is TRBJ1-3, the V gene TRBV9; unclear D gene. Looked up from germline, CDR1 is SGDLS and CDR2 is YYNGEE. The CDR3 totals 16 residues. With 0 bases removed from V and 2 bases from J, the gap between germline ends came to 12 bases. The CDR3 DNA reads TGTGCCAGCAGCGTAGGGCCGCCCGGGGCTGGAAACACCATATATTTT. Protein: CASSVGPPGAGNTIYF.

The chain combines TRBV6-5 with TRBJ1-2; D ambiguous. V dropped 6 bases and J dropped 4 bases, with 15 bases sitting between them. The CDR3 contains 14 residues. Germline values: CDR1 MNHEY, CDR2 SVGAGI. The CDR3 sequence: CASSSAFTVYGYTF. The CDR3 nucleotides read TGTGCCAGCAGCAGCGCCTTCACGGTCTATGGCTACACCTTC.

V usage is TRBV6-6 and J usage is TRBJ1-4; 7 positions agree with TRBD1. CDR3 length: 14 residues. Germline CDR1 is MNHNY and CDR2 is SVGAGI (reference sequence). With 5 bases clipped from V and 6 bases from J, the junction kept 6 bases outside the gene matches. CDR3 sequence (DNA): TGTGCCAGCAGTACAACAGGGGCGGATGAAAAACTGTTTTTT. Its translation: CASSTTGADEKLFF.

The gene calls are TRBV4-1 and TRBJ2-1, with 8 bases fitting TRBD2. The CDR3 is made up of 15 amino acids. V trimming: 0 bases; J trimming: 8 bases; junction bases outside the gene matches: 6. Germline-derived CDR1 and CDR2 are MGHRA and YSYEKL. The CDR3 coding sequence is TGCGCCAGCAGCCAAGAAAGCGGGAGTAACTATGAGCAGTTCTTC. Its protein product is CASSQESGSNYEQFF.